This entry lists 28 T cell receptor beta chains sequenced from one sample in a study of T cells in Graves' hyperthyroidism and ophthalmopathy. It was RNA transcripts that yielded the amplified TCR beta CDR3 regions. The TCR CDR3 first-round RT-PCR relied on the HTBI primer set. MiXCR, run by TCRdb on the multiplex PCR reads, gives a single entry per CDR3 protein. The sample includes hundreds of thousands of distinct CDR3 sequences, 40% to 55% of them seen just once. Sample: peripheral blood or thyroid tissue (not recorded which). Receptor source: an adult man with Graves' disease, either hyperthyroidism or ophthalmopathy (not recorded which).

The chain carries TRBV7-9 and TRBJ1-1, with D uncertain. The length of the CDR3 is 14 residues. V gave up 4 bases and J gave up 3 bases, with 12 bases separating them. Germline V gives CDR1 SEHNR, CDR2 FQNEAQ (reference sequence). Here the CDR3 reads CASSSRAHDTEAFF. CDR3 sequence (DNA): TGTGCCAGCAGCTCGAGGGCCCACGACACTGAAGCTTTCTTT.

This clonotype was seen a few times. The chain links TRBV5-1 to TRBJ1-2, with TRBD1 as a possible D gene (5 bases). There are 13 residues in the CDR3. V lost 0 bases to trimming and J lost 6 bases, with 9 bases between them. Germline V gene data show CDR1 as SGHRS and CDR2 as YFSETQ. CDR3 sequence: CASSLGPRDGYTF. CDR3 sequence (DNA): TGCGCCAGCAGCTTGGGTCCCAGGGATGGCTACACCTTC. Filled out from reference TRBV5-1 and TRBJ1-2, the complete variable domain reads KAGVTQTPRYLIKTRGQQVTLSCSPISGHRSVSWYQQTPGQGLQFLFEYFSETQRNKGNFPGRFSGRQFSNSRSEMNVSTLELGDSALYLCASSLGPRDGYTFGSGTRLTVV.

This clonotype was counted ten times or more. The rearrangement links TRBV20-1 to TRBJ1-1, with D uncertain. The CDR3 totals 11 residues. Trimming pared 5 bases from V and 3 bases from J, leaving 7 bases between. Germline-derived CDR1 and CDR2 are DFQATT and SNEGSKA (reference sequence). The CDR3 bases are TGCAGTGCTTCAAGTGACACTGAAGCTTTCTTT. Residues: CSASSDTEAFF.

This clonotype was found a few times. A much larger clone lies one base from this, so it may be a read error. The rearrangement links TRBV12-3 or TRBV12-4 to TRBJ1-2; D is ambiguous. This CDR3 is built from 13 residues. The germline V and J ends were trimmed by 5 bases and 6 bases, with 13 bases remaining between them. The CDR3 spells CASSISDGDGYTF. Here the CDR3 DNA reads TGTGCCAGCAGTATATCAGACGGGGATGGCTACACCTTC.

Only a few counts were recorded for this clonotype. V and J are TRBV14 and TRBJ1-6; 9 positions match TRBD1. CDR3 length: 13 residues. With 5 bases clipped from V and 12 bases from J, the junction kept 5 bases outside the gene matches. Germline V gene lookup returns CDR1 SGHDN and CDR2 FVKESK. The CDR3 region has the DNA TGTGCCAGCAGCACAACAGGGGGCTTACCCCTCCACTTT. Its protein is CASSTTGGLPLHF. The whole variable domain, remainder taken from reference TRBV14 and TRBJ1-6, is EAGVTQFPSHSVIEKGQTVTLRCDPISGHDNLYWYRRVMGKEIKFLLHFVKESKQDESGMPNNRFLAERTGGTYSTLKVQPAELEDSGVYFCASSTTGGLPLHFGNGTRLTVT.

This clonotype was counted between two and nine times. V usage is TRBV20-1 and J usage is TRBJ2-7; D uncertain. Germline CDR1 is DFQATT and CDR2 is SNEGSKA (reference sequence). The V and J ends lost 5 bases and 3 bases respectively, with 8 bases between them. The CDR3 length is 11 residues. The DNA for the CDR3 is TGCAGTGCTCCGGACGGCTACGAGCAGTACTTC. Encoded protein: CSAPDGYEQYF.

This clonotype has just a few counts. With a much larger clone just one base away, this may be a read error. The CDR3 carries no conserved terminal phenylalanine or tryptophan, so it likely arises from a read error. The chain combines TRBV15 with TRBJ1-2; D ambiguous. This CDR3 contains 14 residues. Trimming removed 1 base from V and 4 bases from J, with 10 bases in between. The germline gives CDR1 LNHNV, CDR2 YYDKDF (reference sequence). CDR3 sequence: CATSRVSAPYGYTL. The CDR3 nucleotides are TGTGCCACCAGCAGAGTCTCAGCCCCCTATGGCTACACCCTC.

The V and J genes are TRBV7-2 and TRBJ1-1, with 9 bases lining up with TRBD1. CDR1 SGHTA and CDR2 FQGNSA come from the germline V gene. V trimming: 5 bases; J trimming: 5 bases; junction bases outside the gene matches: 9. The CDR3 is 15 residues long. The CDR3 DNA follows: TGTGCCAGCAGCCCGGCACAGGGGGCATATACTGAAGCTTTCTTT. As protein: CASSPAQGAYTEAFF. Filled out from reference TRBV7-2 and TRBJ1-1, the complete variable domain reads GAGVSQSPSNKVTEKGKDVELRCDPISGHTALYWYRQSLGQGLEFLIYFQGNSAPDKSGLPSDRFSAERTGGSVSTLTIQRTQQEDSAVYLCASSPAQGAYTEAFFGQGTRLTVV.

This clonotype was detected a few times. CDR3 protein: CSARDGGVVEQYF. Written as DNA, the CDR3 is TGCAGTGCTAGAGATGGGGGGGTCGTCGAGCAGTACTTC. The rearrangement uses TRBV20-1 and TRBJ2-7; 7 bases match TRBD2. This CDR3 is 13 amino acids long. The V segment lost 0 bases and the J segment 6 bases; nucleotides outside the gene matches: 5. Germline CDR1 DFQATT, CDR2 SNEGSKA (reference sequence).

The chain links TRBV6-1 to TRBJ2-2; D gene unclear. CDR3 length: 14 amino acids. Trimming left V 3 bases short and J 5 bases short, with 10 bases between. Germline V gene sequence: CDR1 MNHNS, CDR2 SASEGT. This CDR3 is CASSEMSRTGELFF. The CDR3 DNA sequence: TGTGCCAGCAGTGAGATGTCGCGGACCGGGGAGCTGTTTTTT.

V usage is TRBV25-1 and J usage is TRBJ2-2; possible D gene TRBD2, 6 bases. Germline V gives CDR1 MGHDK, CDR2 SYGVNS. CDR3 size: 14 residues. Trimming left V 1 base short and J 4 bases short, with 7 bases between. DNA of the CDR3: TGTGCCAGCAGTGAATCGGAGGGCACCGGGGAGCTGTTTTTT. It is translated as CASSESEGTGELFF.

The J gene is TRBJ2-1, the V gene TRBV15; D ambiguous. The CDR3 extends over 14 amino acids. V lost 0 bases to trimming and J lost 5 bases, with 8 bases between them. Germline CDR1 is LNHNV and CDR2 is YYDKDF (reference sequence). CDR3 loop: CATSRDGVDNEQFF. The DNA for the CDR3 is TGTGCCACCAGCAGAGATGGGGTTGACAATGAGCAGTTCTTC.

This clonotype occurred many times. The rearrangement links TRBV29-1 to TRBJ1-2; D is uncertain. V was trimmed by 3 bases and J by 1 base, leaving 9 bases between them. This CDR3 spans 13 amino acids. Per germline, CDR1 SQVTM and CDR2 ANQGSEA. CDR3 sequence: CSVEFTDNYGYTF. The CDR3 region has the DNA TGCAGCGTTGAGTTTACAGATAACTATGGCTACACCTTC. The full variable domain, in which reference TRBV29-1 and TRBJ1-2 provide the parts outside the CDR3, is SAVISQKPSRDICQRGTSLTIQCQVDSQVTMMFWYRQQPGQSLTLIATANQGSEATYESGFVIDKFPISRPNLTFSTLTVSNMSPEDSSIYLCSVEFTDNYGYTFGSGTRLTVV.

The DNA of the CDR3 is TGTGCCAGCAAGGGTGAGGGGACTAGCCCCTACGAGCAGTACTTC. This encodes CASKGEGTSPYEQYF. This chain connects TRBV2 to TRBJ2-7, with 9 bases fitting TRBD2. The trim removed 7 bases at V and 2 bases at J, leaving 9 bases unmatched. The CDR3 length is 15 residues. Germline V CDR1 and CDR2: SNHLY, FYNNEI.

This clonotype was detected a few times. The chain links TRBV2 to TRBJ1-1; 9 nucleotides line up with TRBD1. V lost 10 bases, J lost 4 bases, and 7 bases stayed unmatched. Germline V gene lookup returns CDR1 SNHLY and CDR2 FYNNEI. This CDR3 is 13 amino acids long. The DNA for the CDR3 is TGTGCCAACCGACAGGGGGTGGGCACTGAAGCTTTCTTT. The encoded protein is CANRQGVGTEAFF. The full variable domain, in which reference TRBV2 and TRBJ1-1 provide the parts outside the CDR3, is EPEVTQTPSHQVTQMGQEVILRCVPISNHLYFYWYRQILGQKVEFLVSFYNNEISEKSEIFDDQFSVERPDGSNFTLKIRSTKLEDSAMYFCANRQGVGTEAFFGQGTRLTVV.

The J gene is TRBJ1-1, the V gene TRBV25-1; D possibly corresponds to TRBD1 (5 bases). The V end lost 5 bases, the J end lost 7 bases, and 8 bases lay between the germline ends. The germline gives CDR1 MGHDK, CDR2 SYGVNS. This CDR3 spans 11 amino acids. The chain's CDR3 is CASSRQIEAFF. DNA of the CDR3: TGTGCCAGCAGTAGACAGATTGAAGCTTTCTTT.

This clonotype was detected a few times. The V call is TRBV20-1, the J call TRBJ1-5; perhaps TRBD1 as D (5 bases). With 1 base removed from V and 6 bases from J, the gap between germline ends came to 10 bases. The CDR3 has 13 residues. Germline V gene lookup returns CDR1 DFQATT and CDR2 SNEGSKA (reference sequence). This chain's CDR3 is CSARGRVSQPQHF. In DNA, the CDR3 is TGCAGTGCTAGAGGCAGGGTCAGTCAGCCCCAGCATTTT.

This clonotype was counted a few times. The chain carries TRBV2 and TRBJ2-6; no firm D call. The CDR3 contains 13 residues. With 1 base removed from V and 4 bases from J, the gap between germline ends came to 2 bases. Per the germline V gene, CDR1 is SNHLY and CDR2 is FYNNEI. The CDR3 DNA is TGTGCCAGCAGTGAAGAAGGGGCCAACGTCCTGACTTTC. Its protein is CASSEEGANVLTF.

The gene calls are TRBV2 and TRBJ2-7; perhaps D is TRBD1 or TRBD2 (5 bases each). The V and J ends lost 7 bases and 0 bases respectively, with 13 bases between them. Germline loops: CDR1 SNHLY, CDR2 FYNNEI. There are 14 residues in the CDR3. CDR3 residues: CASNRDGYSYEQYF. The DNA for the CDR3 is TGTGCCAGCAATCGGGACGGTTACTCCTACGAGCAGTACTTC.

This clonotype was picked up a small number of times. The chain combines TRBV11-3 with TRBJ2-7, with D hard to call. CDR1 and CDR2 from the germline V gene are SGHNT and YENEEA. This CDR3 has 14 residues. V dropped 5 bases and J dropped 0 bases, with 11 bases sitting between them. CDR3 coding DNA: TGTGCCAGCAGCAAGGCTCCGAGCTCCTACGAGCAGTACTTC. Its protein product is CASSKAPSSYEQYF.

The J gene is TRBJ2-7, the V gene TRBV7-9; 7 bases map to TRBD1. From germline, CDR1 is SEHNR and CDR2 FQNEAQ (reference sequence). Germline trimming cut 6 bases from V and 7 bases from J; bases unmatched to any gene: 0. There are 10 residues in the CDR3. CDR3 sequence: CASRTGEQYF. The CDR3 DNA is TGTGCCAGCAGGACAGGGGAGCAGTACTTC.

This chain joins TRBV25-1 and TRBJ1-5; D perhaps matches TRBD1 (6 bases). The V end was cut by 4 bases, the J end by 7 bases, with 14 bases between. The CDR3 totals 14 residues. The germline V gene encodes CDR1 MGHDK and CDR2 SYGVNS. This chain's CDR3 is CASSATGQVQPQHF. The CDR3 region has the DNA TGTGCCAGCAGTGCCACAGGGCAAGTACAGCCCCAGCATTTT.

In this sample, this clonotype turned up a few times. The V gene is TRBV7-9, the J gene TRBJ1-1; TRBD1 is a possible D gene (5 bases). Germline V gives CDR1 SEHNR, CDR2 FQNEAQ (reference sequence). The CDR3 extends over 12 amino acids. V was trimmed by 7 bases and J by 6 bases, leaving 12 bases between them. Here the CDR3 DNA reads TGTGCCAGCATCGCTTGGGGCTCTGAAGCTTTCTTT. It translates to CASIAWGSEAFF. Variable domain in full (rest from reference TRBV7-9 and TRBJ1-1): DTGVSQNPRHKITKRGQNVTFRCDPISEHNRLYWYRQTLGQGPEFLTYFQNEAQLEKSRLLSDRFSAERPKGSFSTLEIQRTEQGDSAMYLCASIAWGSEAFFGQGTRLTVV.

The chain combines TRBV2 with TRBJ1-5; TRBD1 agrees at 7 bases. V gave up 10 bases and J gave up 0 bases; unmatched junction bases: 9. The CDR3 contains 15 residues. CDR1 and CDR2 from the germline V gene are SNHLY and FYNNEI. CDR3 coding DNA: TGTGCCACCAGAACAGGGGCTAATAGCAATCAGCCCCAGCATTTT. It encodes CATRTGANSNQPQHF. The full variable domain, completed using reference TRBV2 and TRBJ1-5, is EPEVTQTPSHQVTQMGQEVILRCVPISNHLYFYWYRQILGQKVEFLVSFYNNEISEKSEIFDDQFSVERPDGSNFTLKIRSTKLEDSAMYFCATRTGANSNQPQHFGDGTRLSIL.

The table lists this clonotype with a count of one. The chain carries TRBV13 and TRBJ1-2; TRBD1 matches at 7 bases. Germline-derived CDR1 and CDR2 are PRHDT and FYEKMQ (reference sequence). The CDR3 consists of 12 residues. The V and J ends lost 7 bases and 8 bases, in that order; junction bases with no gene match: 7. The DNA of the CDR3 is TGTGCCAGCAAGAGAGACAGGGTCGGCTACACCTTC. This codes for CASKRDRVGYTF.

Details on this clonotype: A much larger clone is a single base away; this may be a read error. The rearrangement links TRBV29-1 to TRBJ1-1; D is perhaps TRBD1 (6 bases). Germline V lookup: CDR1 SQVTM, CDR2 ANQGSEA. The CDR3 extends over 11 amino acids. Trimming removed 6 bases from V and 4 bases from J, with 9 bases in between. The CDR3 region has the DNA TGCAGCGTACCACAGGGCACTGAAGCTTTCTTT. It yields the protein CSVPQGTEAFF.

This clonotype occurred many times. The V call is TRBV7-8, the J call TRBJ2-7; TRBD1 aligns across 9 bases. CDR3 length: 13 residues. Germline CDR1 SGHVS, CDR2 FQNEAQ. After removal of 6 bases from V and 6 bases from J, the junction contained 6 bases not matched to a gene. Here the CDR3 DNA reads TGTGCCAGCAGGCGGACAGGGGACGGCGAGCAGTACTTC. It is translated as CASRRTGDGEQYF.

In its sample, this clonotype was seen many times. The V gene is TRBV29-1, the J gene TRBJ1-1; D perhaps matches TRBD1 (5 bases). Trimming shortened V by 0 bases and J by 4 bases, and 9 bases separated the two germline ends. CDR3 length: 13 residues. Per the germline V gene, CDR1 is SQVTM and CDR2 is ANQGSEA. CDR3 residues: CSVEEGVGTEAFF. In nucleotides, the CDR3 is TGCAGCGTTGAAGAGGGGGTGGGCACTGAAGCTTTCTTT.